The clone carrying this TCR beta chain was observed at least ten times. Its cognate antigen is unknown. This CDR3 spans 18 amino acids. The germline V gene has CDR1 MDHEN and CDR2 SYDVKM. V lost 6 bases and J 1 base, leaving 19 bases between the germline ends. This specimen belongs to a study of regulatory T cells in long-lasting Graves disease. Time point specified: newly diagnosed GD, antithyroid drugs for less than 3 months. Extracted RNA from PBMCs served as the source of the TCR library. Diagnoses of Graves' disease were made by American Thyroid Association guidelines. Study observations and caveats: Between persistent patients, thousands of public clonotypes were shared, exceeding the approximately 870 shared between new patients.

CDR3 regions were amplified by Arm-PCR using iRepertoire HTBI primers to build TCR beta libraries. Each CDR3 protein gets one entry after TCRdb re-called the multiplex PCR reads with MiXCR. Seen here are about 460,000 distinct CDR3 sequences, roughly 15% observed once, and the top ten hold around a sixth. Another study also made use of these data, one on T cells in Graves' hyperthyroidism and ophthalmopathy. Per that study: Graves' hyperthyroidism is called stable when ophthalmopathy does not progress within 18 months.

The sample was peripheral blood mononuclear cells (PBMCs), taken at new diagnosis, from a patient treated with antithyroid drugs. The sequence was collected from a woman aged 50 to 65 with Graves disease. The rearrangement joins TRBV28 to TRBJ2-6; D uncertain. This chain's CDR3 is CASRSRMGRLSGANVLTF. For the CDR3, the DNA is TGTGCCAGCAGATCTAGGATGGGCCGGTTGTCTGGGGCCAACGTCCTGACTTTC.